This T cell receptor (beta chain) was recovered during a study of T cells expressing NK-cell markers. The overall study: Sequenced donors, eight in total, included seven who were HCMV-seropositive and one who was seronegative.

Reprocessing the 5' RACE reads, TCRdb reports a single entry for every CDR3 protein and omits DNA. The sample is made up of more than 250,000 distinct CDR3 sequences, and the top ten hold 0.39% of it. General observations from the study: Dominant NKG2C+ clonotypes accounted for about 1.0-8% of CD8+ T cells in about six donors. What remained unclear was the HCMV specificity of expanded NKG2C+ T cell clones. Also leading the CD3+CD56-NKG2C+ fraction in a handful of donors were these clonotypes.

On this clonotype itself: Antigen: not known.

The CDR3 sequence is 16 residues long. Germline assignment: CDR1 LGHNA and CDR2 YNFKEQ. The chain combines TRBV4-2 with TRBJ2-7; as DNA is missing, the TRBD2 call by TCRdb cannot be tested. The TCR originated in a man aged 18-30 years in good health. Source material: blood T cells: a sorted CD56 or NKG2C T cell subset, CD4+ or CD8+ T cells, or bulk PBMC T cells (not recorded which). This CDR3 is CASSQDEAGGDYEQYF.